The T cell receptor (beta chain) under discussion was sequenced for a study of T cells in Graves' hyperthyroidism and ophthalmopathy. Points from the study as a whole: Before onset, ophthalmopathy was predicted by the model a median roughly 6.8 months earlier. Within blood appeared most thyroid clonotypes that had expanded above 0.001.

As to this clonotype: Its antigen remains unknown.

The CDR3 is 13 amino acids. V was clipped by 4 bases and J by 4 bases, with 9 bases between them. Germline CDR1 and CDR2: SNHLY and FYNNEI. RNA transcripts yielded amplified TCR beta CDR3 regions. Initially, a first-round RT-PCR of the TCR CDR3 employed the HTBI primer set. TCRdb itself ran the multiplex PCR reads through MiXCR, one entry per CDR3 protein. The sample carries hundreds of thousands of distinct CDR3 sequences, around 40% recorded once. This chain connects TRBV2 to TRBJ2-3; D unclear. This TCR came from a woman aged 40-49 years with Graves' hyperthyroidism. Input material: blood. CDR3 sequence reads: CASSAYGADTQYF. In nucleotides, the CDR3 is TGTGCCAGCAGTGCGTACGGAGCAGATACGCAGTATTTT.